Listed here is a single T cell receptor beta chain. These data are taken from a study of technical replicates of blood from several donors. Some clones are missing from TCRdb's copy, which holds only in-frame ones; the method was immunoSEQ multiplex PCR. Here the sample spans more than 65,000 clones, 95% to 97% being singletons. The sequencing input was T cells isolated from PBMCs. The TCR originated in a human donor in good health.

The CDR3 DNA sequence: TGTGCCTGGAGTGTCCTCTCTCACACTGAAGCTTTCTTT. Its translation is CAWSVLSHTEAFF. The chain links TRBV30 to TRBJ1-1; D not certain. This CDR3 region has 13 residues. V was cut by 0 bases and J by 3 bases, with 8 bases left in between. Germline V gene sequence: CDR1 GTSNPN, CDR2 SVGIG (reference sequence).